A single T cell receptor beta chain is shown here with its context. Antigen specificity is unknown. The data are from a study of Ad26.COV2.S vaccination and SARS-CoV-2 variants. Overall study: Administration of Ad26.COV2.S was intramuscular, either once or twice 56 days apart. Notes on the study in general: Placebo recipients and vaccine recipients were similar in non-spike TCR breadth. Ad26.COV2.S recipients had broader spike-specific TCRs (P = 0.0014).

The assay was immunoSEQ multiplex PCR, and TCRdb's table has in-frame clones only and misses some. The sample has roughly 400,000 clones; about 90% are singletons. Treatment denoted: about 20 received Ad26.COV2.S at low or high dose, single or two shots; several received placebo; per-sample allocation not given. Specimens were obtained on day 63 following the first vaccine or placebo injection. Vaccination used an Ad26 vector expressing Wuhan-strain SARS-CoV-2 spike. The length of the CDR3 is 15 residues. Germline V gene data show CDR1 as LGHNA and CDR2 as YSLEER. V was trimmed by 4 bases and J by 3 bases, leaving 16 bases between them.

Here the sequenced sample was peripheral blood, taken in a trial of Ad26.COV2.S vaccine versus placebo. The receptor was isolated from a person aged 18-60 years who received the Ad26.COV2.S COVID-19 vaccine or a placebo. The chain is built from TRBV4-3 and TRBJ2-7; a possible D gene is TRBD1 (5 bases). Here the CDR3 reads CASSPGLQGGYEQYF. CDR3 in DNA: TGCGCCAGCAGCCCAGGGCTTCAGGGCGGCTACGAGCAGTACTTC.